This T cell receptor beta chain was identified in a study of blood T cell repertoires in COVID-19. About the study: Researchers got acute and convalescent COVID-19 samples from the United States, Italy and Spain. T cells, B-cell-depleted T cells, or PBMCs supplied cDNA or gDNA.

V was pared by 7 bases and J by 1 base, with 6 bases of the junction left unmatched. The CDR3 runs 13 residues. Germline V lookup: CDR1 SQVTM, CDR2 ANQGSEA. Per the original methods: Reference gene primer amplification in the assay estimated nucleated cell counts. Some clones are missing from TCRdb's copy, which holds only in-frame ones; the method was immunoSEQ multiplex PCR. V and J calls and clone size are given by that table; D and trimming were obtained from the DNA. The sample lists fewer than 100,000 clones; 70% to 80% were seen once. This TCR was sampled from a man aged 65-85 years with acute or convalescent COVID-19. The chain joins TRBV29-1 to TRBJ2-7; TRBD1 matches at 8 bases. The sequencing input was peripheral blood. CDR3 region: CSGVQGESYEQYF. CDR3 in DNA: TGCAGCGGGGTACAGGGGGAGTCCTACGAGCAGTACTTC.